Presented here are 21 T cell receptor beta chains from one specimen sequenced in a study of T cell responses to AZD1222 COVID-19 vaccine. Data came from immunoSEQ multiplex PCR; TCRdb stores just in-frame clones and leaves some out. The profile shows approximately 160,000 clones, roughly 93% of them singletons. The sequencing used peripheral blood, collected on day 0 of AZD1222 vaccination. The receptors originated from an adult in good health.

The V and J genes are TRBV18 and TRBJ1-2; the D is unclear. The V and J ends lost 3 bases and 2 bases respectively, with 4 bases between them. The CDR3 totals 12 residues. Germline V CDR1 and CDR2: KGHSH, LQKENI. The CDR3 loop is CASSPLNYGYTF. CDR3 nucleotide sequence: TGTGCCAGCTCACCTTTGAACTATGGCTACACCTTC. The entire variable domain, with the rest obtained from reference TRBV18 and TRBJ1-2, is as follows: NAGVMQNPRHLVRRRGQEARLRCSPMKGHSHVYWYRQLPEEGLKFMVYLQKENIIDESGMPKERFSAEFPKEGPSILRIQQVVRGDSAAYFCASSPLNYGYTFGSGTRLTVV.

A single count supports this clone. The V gene is TRBV6-2 or TRBV6-3, the J gene TRBJ1-5; D is unresolved. Trimming removed 3 bases at V and 7 bases at J, with 7 bases between. CDR1 and CDR2 from the germline V gene are MNHEY and SVGEGT. The CDR3 contains 12 residues. The CDR3 region has the DNA TGTGCCAGCAGTTATCGGGCCCAGCCCCAGCATTTT. Encoded protein: CASSYRAQPQHF.

DNA of the CDR3: TGTGCCAGCAGCCCCGGGGACACAGTTCGGATTGAAGCTTTCTTT. It encodes CASSPGDTVRIEAFF. The rearrangement links TRBV5-5 to TRBJ1-1; a weak D match, TRBD1 (6 bases). The germline V gene encodes CDR1 SGHKS and CDR2 YYEKEE (reference sequence). The ends were cut back, 4 bases at V and 7 bases at J, with 20 bases in the middle. This CDR3 has 15 amino acids.

This clone was counted a single time. The rearrangement joins TRBV9 to TRBJ2-1, with TRBD1 as a possible D gene (6 bases). This CDR3 has 15 amino acids. V was trimmed by 4 bases and J by 1 base, leaving 12 bases between them. Germline V gives CDR1 SGDLS, CDR2 YYNGEE. CDR3 protein: CASSTYQGSYNEQFF. CDR3 coding DNA: TGTGCCAGCAGCACATACCAGGGGTCCTACAATGAGCAGTTCTTC.

V gene TRBV5-4 combines with J gene TRBJ2-2; a possible D gene is TRBD2 (7 bases). The germline V gene encodes CDR1 SGHNT and CDR2 YYREEE (reference sequence). The CDR3 spans 17 residues. V gave up 1 base and J gave up 0 bases, with 13 bases separating them. In DNA, the CDR3 is TGTGCCAGCAGCTTGTTAGGGGGGGCCGCGAACACCGGGGAGCTGTTTTTT. Encoded protein: CASSLLGGAANTGELFF. Based on the CDR3 plus reference TRBV5-4 and TRBJ2-2, the full variable domain is ETGVTQSPTHLIKTRGQQVTLRCSSQSGHNTVSWYQQALGQGPQFIFQYYREEENGRGNFPPRFSGLQFPNYSSELNVNALELDDSALYLCASSLLGGAANTGELFFGEGSRLTVL.

This sequence joins TRBV1 and TRBJ1-5; the D call of TRBD1 is as the table states it, not checked on the DNA. TRBV1 is described as a pseudogene. This CDR3 is built from 18 residues. The CDR3 sequence: CTSSQDLRTGWDNQPQHF. The CDR3 coding sequence is TGCACCAGCAGCCAAGATTTAAGGACAGGGTGGGACAATCAGCCCCAGCATTTT.

CDR3 DNA: TGTGCCAGCAGCCCGGACAGGGGTGGCTCCTACAATGAGCAGTTCTTC. Protein sequence: CASSPDRGGSYNEQFF. The chain employs TRBV13 and TRBJ2-1, with 9 bases matching TRBD1. This CDR3 has 16 amino acids. The germline CDR1 and CDR2 sequences are PRHDT and FYEKMQ (reference sequence). V was pared by 5 bases and J by 0 bases, with 5 bases of the junction left unmatched. The variable domain in full, completed from reference TRBV13 and TRBJ2-1, reads AAGVIQSPRHLIKEKRETATLKCYPIPRHDTVYWYQQGPGQDPQFLISFYEKMQSDKGSIPDRFSAQQFSDYHSELNMSSLELGDSALYFCASSPDRGGSYNEQFFGPGTRLTVL.

This clone was counted once. This chain connects TRBV3-1 (or the pseudogene TRBV3-2) to TRBJ2-1; D remains unclear. The germline V and J ends were trimmed by 4 bases and 8 bases, with 12 bases remaining between them. This CDR3 has 13 amino acids. Germline-derived CDR1 and CDR2 are LGHDT and YNNKEL (reference sequence). The CDR3 loop is CASSLDPIDEQFF. The CDR3 coding sequence is TGTGCCAGCAGCCTTGACCCGATCGATGAGCAGTTCTTC.

The chain joins TRBV9 to TRBJ1-2, with a weak D call TRBD1 (6 bases). Germline CDR1 is SGDLS and CDR2 is YYNGEE. V was cut by 0 bases and J by 7 bases, with 13 bases left in between. The CDR3 runs to 14 residues. CDR3 coding DNA: TGTGCCAGCAGCGTAGACAGGGCCCGGGGTGGCTACACCTTC. This gives the protein CASSVDRARGGYTF.

This clone was seen once. The gene calls are TRBV11-2 and TRBJ2-7; the D gene is possibly TRBD1 (6 bases). The CDR3 length is 13 residues. Germline assignment: CDR1 SGHAT and CDR2 FQNNGV. Trimming took 4 bases from V and 3 from J, leaving 10 bases between them. Here the CDR3 DNA reads TGTGCCAGCAGCTATGGACAGAACTACGAGCAGTACTTC. Its protein is CASSYGQNYEQYF.

This clone was observed a single time. The chain couples TRBV5-6 to TRBJ2-5; D is ambiguous. Germline V gives CDR1 SGHDT, CDR2 YYEEEE. V was shortened by 4 bases and J by 2 bases, with 9 bases between the two germline ends. The CDR3 length is 13 residues. The CDR3 protein is CASSHSLQETQYF. CDR3 nucleotide sequence: TGTGCCAGCAGCCACTCCCTACAAGAGACCCAGTACTTC.

V usage is TRBV9 and J usage is TRBJ2-5; D may correspond to TRBD1 or TRBD2 (5 bases each). CDR1 SGDLS and CDR2 YYNGEE come from the germline V gene. With 0 bases removed from V and 5 bases from J, the gap between germline ends came to 11 bases. This CDR3 has 14 amino acids. CDR3 sequence reads: CASSVAGWGETQYF. DNA for the CDR3: TGTGCCAGCAGCGTAGCCGGTTGGGGGGAGACCCAGTACTTC.

The genes are TRBV6-2 or TRBV6-3 and TRBJ1-1, with D possibly being TRBD1 (5 bases). Germline CDR1 reads MNHEY; CDR2 reads SVGEGT. Trimming took 0 bases from V and 6 from J, leaving 11 bases between them. This CDR3 is built from 14 residues. As DNA, the CDR3 is TGTGCCAGCAGTTACTCGGGGCAGGGATCTGAAGCTTTCTTT. The encoded protein is CASSYSGQGSEAFF.

CDR3 in amino acids: CASSKLTGGSKQPQHF. The CDR3 nucleotides are TGTGCCAGCAGCAAATTGACGGGGGGCTCGAAGCAGCCCCAGCATTTT. The V call is TRBV21-1, the J call TRBJ1-5. TRBV21-1 is flagged as a pseudogene. CDR3 size: 16 residues.

The chain has TRBV2 and TRBJ2-1; D possibly corresponds to TRBD1 (6 bases). The CDR3 covers 16 residues. Germline CDR1 is SNHLY and CDR2 is FYNNEI. Trimming took off 1 base at V and 5 bases at J, with 15 bases between the two ends. CDR3 region: CASSEEGHYPNNEQFF. In DNA form, the CDR3 reads TGTGCCAGCAGTGAAGAGGGACATTATCCGAACAATGAGCAGTTCTTC.

V usage is TRBV6-4 and J usage is TRBJ1-2; D gene uncertain. V lost 2 bases and J 3 bases, leaving 1 base between the germline ends. CDR1 and CDR2 (germline): MRHNA, SNTAGT. The CDR3 loop spans 11 amino acids. CDR3 DNA: TGTGCCAGCAGTGACCACTATGGCTACACCTTC. Encoded protein: CASSDHYGYTF.

This chain joins TRBV28 and TRBJ1-1; D possibly corresponds to TRBD1 (6 bases). The length of the CDR3 is 13 residues. CDR1 is MDHEN, CDR2 SYDVKM, per germline. V was clipped by 7 bases and J by 3 bases, with 12 bases between them. As DNA, the CDR3 is TGTGCCAGCAATACAGGGTTGGACACTGAAGCTTTCTTT. This encodes CASNTGLDTEAFF.

J is TRBJ2-2 and V is TRBV29-1; D is undetermined. The V gene lost 7 bases and the J gene lost 6 bases, with 12 bases spanning the gap. This CDR3 has 12 residues. The germline CDR1 and CDR2 sequences are SQVTM and ANQGSEA. The CDR3 sequence is CSAYAWAGELFF. The CDR3 region has the DNA TGCAGCGCGTACGCGTGGGCCGGGGAGCTGTTTTTT.

This chain connects TRBV6-5 to TRBJ1-4; TRBD1 matches at 9 bases. The CDR3 length is 15 residues. Germline CDR1 and CDR2: MNHEY and SVGAGI. V shed 3 bases and J 6 bases; nucleotides not matched to a gene: 5. CDR3: CASSYDTGGYEKLFF. The CDR3 coding sequence is TGTGCCAGCAGTTATGACACAGGGGGCTATGAAAAACTGTTTTTT.

Regarding this clone: Different DNA sequences within this sample yield the same CDR3. The chain employs TRBV30 and TRBJ1-1; 7 bases fit TRBD1. Germline assignment: CDR1 GTSNPN and CDR2 SVGIG (reference sequence). Trimming cost V 2 bases and J 3 bases; bases outside gene matches: 3. This CDR3 is 13 amino acids long. CDR3 DNA sequence: TGTGCCTGGAGTCGACAGGGTGACACTGAAGCTTTCTTT. Amino acids: CAWSRQGDTEAFF.

The CDR3 region is CASSQNEDSPLHF. The CDR3 DNA reads TGTGCCAGCAGCCAAAACGAGGATTCACCCCTCCACTTT. V usage is TRBV3-1 (or the pseudogene TRBV3-2) and J usage is TRBJ1-6; no clear D. Germline CDR1 and CDR2: LGHDT and YNNKEL (reference sequence). Trimming stripped 2 bases from V and 8 bases from J, with 7 bases between. The CDR3 totals 13 residues.